These T cell receptor beta chains were read from a single sample in a study of blood T cells in healthy people across ages. TCRdb redid the calling of the 5' RACE reads with MiXCR, one entry per CDR3 protein. The sample shows 750,000 to 1,000,000 distinct CDR3 sequences, 29% of them seen only once. Another study also made use of these data, one on T cells of mothers and their children.

The sequenced material came from blood. The source of these receptors is a woman aged 40 to 50 in good health. Both conserved end residues are part of each CDR3. D genes are given only for firm matches. Clone size is not always given. Where it is, it says once, few, many or a class for expanded clones.

d_gene: TRBD2
v_gene: TRBV5-1
abundance: many
j_gene: TRBJ2-5
CDR3aa: CASSLSGGGQKETQYF
CDR3nt: TGCGCCAGCAGCTTATCCGGGGGGGGCCAGAAAGAGACCCAGTACTTC

d_gene: -
v_gene: TRBV7-2
abundance: few
j_gene: TRBJ2-3
CDR3aa: CVSSRGAGTSTDTQYF
CDR3nt: TGTGTCAGCAGCAGGGGGGCGGGGACTAGCACAGATACGCAGTATTTT

d_gene: -
v_gene: TRBV5-1
abundance: -
j_gene: TRBJ1-1
CDR3aa: CASSLIAEGTEAFF
CDR3nt: TGCGCCAGCAGCTTGATCGCCGAGGGCACTGAAGCTTTCTTT

d_gene: -
v_gene: TRBV15
abundance: -
j_gene: TRBJ2-1
CDR3aa: CATSRGLGGRYNEQFF
CDR3nt: TGTGCCACCAGCAGAGGACTCGGGGGTCGGTACAATGAGCAGTTCTTC

d_gene: TRBD1
v_gene: TRBV12-3/TRBV12-4
abundance: few
j_gene: TRBJ1-2
CDR3aa: CASNGQDPTLNYGYTF
CDR3nt: TGTGCCAGCAATGGACAGGACCCAACTCTAAACTATGGCTACACCTTC

d_gene: -
v_gene: TRBV19
abundance: -
j_gene: TRBJ2-2
CDR3aa: CASSPTRGTGELFF
CDR3nt: TGTGCCAGTAGTCCGACGAGAGGGACCGGGGAGCTGTTTTTT

d_gene: TRBD1
v_gene: TRBV11-1
abundance: few
j_gene: TRBJ1-2
CDR3aa: CASRESYGAKGQGAPKYGYTF
CDR3nt: TGTGCCAGCAGGGAATCCTACGGCGCCAAGGGACAGGGGGCCCCCAAATATGGCTACACCTTC

d_gene: -
v_gene: TRBV7-3
abundance: few
j_gene: TRBJ2-3
CDR3aa: CASSLGVGSPGYSTDTQYF
CDR3nt: TGTGCCAGCAGCTTAGGGGTCGGGTCCCCAGGCTATAGCACAGATACGCAGTATTTT

d_gene: -
v_gene: TRBV6-5
abundance: -
j_gene: TRBJ2-2
CDR3aa: CASSSPGELFF
CDR3nt: TGTGCCAGCAGTTCACCCGGGGAGCTGTTTTTT

d_gene: -
v_gene: TRBV21-1
abundance: many
j_gene: TRBJ2-3
CDR3aa: CASSRQRPDTQYF
CDR3nt: TGTGCCAGCAGCAGACAGCGACCAGATACGCAGTATTTT

d_gene: TRBD2
v_gene: TRBV11-1
abundance: many
j_gene: TRBJ2-3
CDR3aa: CASSIGTSGPADTQYF
CDR3nt: TGTGCCAGCAGCATCGGGACTAGCGGACCCGCAGATACGCAGTATTTT

d_gene: TRBD2
v_gene: TRBV2
abundance: -
j_gene: TRBJ2-5
CDR3aa: CAIRSRGGETQYF
CDR3nt: TGTGCCATTAGGTCCCGGGGAGGGGAGACCCAGTACTTC

d_gene: TRBD2
v_gene: TRBV12-3/TRBV12-4
abundance: -
j_gene: TRBJ2-3
CDR3aa: CASSLLAGGRTDAQYF
CDR3nt: TGTGCCAGCAGCCTACTAGCGGGGGGGCGAACAGATGCGCAGTATTTT

d_gene: -
v_gene: TRBV12-5
abundance: -
j_gene: TRBJ1-2
CDR3aa: CASGWGARRDGYTF
CDR3nt: TGTGCTAGTGGTTGGGGGGCAAGGCGAGATGGCTACACCTTC

d_gene: -
v_gene: TRBV9
abundance: -
j_gene: TRBJ1-3
CDR3aa: CASSAYQGSGNTIYF
CDR3nt: TGTGCCAGCAGCGCCTACCAGGGTTCTGGAAACACCATATATTTT

d_gene: -
v_gene: TRBV7-9
abundance: -
j_gene: TRBJ2-2
CDR3aa: CASGLNRNTGELFF
CDR3nt: TGTGCCAGCGGCTTAAACAGGAACACCGGGGAGCTGTTTTTT

d_gene: -
v_gene: TRBV21-1
abundance: -
j_gene: TRBJ2-5
CDR3aa: CASSSKKKGPHAQYF
CDR3nt: TGTGCCAGCAGCTCTAAGAAGAAGGGACCCCACGCGCAGTACTTC

d_gene: TRBD1
v_gene: TRBV6-5
abundance: many
j_gene: TRBJ1-2
CDR3aa: CASSWGGSQGIYGYTF
CDR3nt: TGTGCCAGCAGCTGGGGTGGGTCACAGGGGATCTATGGCTACACCTTC

d_gene: -
v_gene: TRBV9
abundance: few
j_gene: TRBJ1-5
CDR3aa: CASSVAGQSNQPQHF
CDR3nt: TGTGCCAGCAGCGTAGCTGGGCAGTCTAATCAGCCCCAGCATTTT

d_gene: -
v_gene: TRBV7-6
abundance: -
j_gene: TRBJ1-1
CDR3aa: CASSLAPLRAAGSTEAFF
CDR3nt: TGTGCCAGCAGCTTGGCCCCCCTGAGGGCGGCCGGAAGCACTGAAGCTTTCTTT

d_gene: -
v_gene: TRBV5-1
abundance: many
j_gene: TRBJ2-3
CDR3aa: CASSLPGTADTQYF
CDR3nt: TGCGCCAGCAGCTTGCCCGGGACGGCAGATACGCAGTATTTT

d_gene: TRBD1
v_gene: TRBV6-1
abundance: -
j_gene: TRBJ1-5
CDR3aa: CASRHGTADSNQPQHF
CDR3nt: TGTGCCAGCAGGCACGGGACAGCCGATAGCAATCAGCCCCAGCATTTT

d_gene: -
v_gene: TRBV5-1
abundance: many
j_gene: TRBJ2-7
CDR3aa: CASSLEREQYF
CDR3nt: TGTGCCAGCAGCTTAGAGCGGGAGCAGTACTTC

d_gene: TRBD1
v_gene: TRBV4-1
abundance: -
j_gene: TRBJ2-7
CDR3aa: CASSQVAGTGIVYEQYF
CDR3nt: TGCGCCAGCAGCCAAGTGGCCGGGACAGGGATAGTTTACGAGCAGTACTTC